This passage covers 13 T cell receptor beta chains from one sample sequenced in a study of T-cell memory formation after mild COVID-19 (TCRdb year 2021). The library was generated by 5' RACE. These reads were obtained on an Illumina NovaSeq 6000. TCRdb trimmed public reads at Q25 via fastp, called clones via MiXCR and kept in-frame beta chains. CDR3 protein duplicates are merged, each entry listing the most common genes and DNA. Recorded for this sample are 380,000 or so distinct CDR3 sequences; roughly 13% of them occurred a single time. In total, the top ten clones hold 22% of the sample. What was sequenced was PBMCs or a T cell subset sorted from them (not recorded which). The source of these receptors is a man between 18 and 35 years old who had mild COVID-19 (a few samples of this study predate the infection). The sample titles of this study are shuffled in the database, so cell type and time point are left out; the donor was told from shared clones.

The chain uses TRBV5-6 and TRBJ2-3; D remains ambiguous. Germline V gene lookup returns CDR1 SGHDT and CDR2 YYEEEE. Trimming took off 0 bases at V and 0 bases at J, with 14 bases between the two ends. The CDR3 has 17 amino acids. The CDR3: CASSLVVTAKSTDTQYF. The CDR3 DNA reads as TGTGCCAGCAGCTTGGTAGTTACGGCCAAAAGCACAGATACGCAGTATTTT.

This chain uses TRBV19 with TRBJ2-7; no clear D. V lost 6 bases, J lost 0 bases, and 9 bases lay in between. This CDR3 has 13 residues. Germline loops: CDR1 LNHDA, CDR2 SQIVND (reference sequence). CDR3 amino acids: CASRSRGSYEQYV. CDR3 nucleotide sequence: TGTGCCAGTAGGTCCAGAGGCTCCTACGAGCAGTACGTC.

This clonotype was seen ten or more times. The chain has TRBV7-2 and TRBJ2-1, with D perhaps matching TRBD2 (6 bases). The CDR3 covers 16 residues. CDR1 SGHTA and CDR2 FQGNSA come from the germline V gene. V lost 1 base and J 7 bases, leaving 17 bases between the germline ends. CDR3 in amino acids: CASSLGPGGAWNEQFF. In DNA form, the CDR3 reads TGTGCCAGCAGCTTAGGGCCCGGCGGGGCGTGGAATGAGCAGTTCTTC.

In its sample, this clonotype was seen a few times. V and J are TRBV5-1 and TRBJ2-3; D is unclear. In germline, CDR1 is SGHRS, CDR2 YFSETQ. V dropped 5 bases and J dropped 0 bases, with 13 bases sitting between them. The CDR3 runs to 15 residues. Here the CDR3 reads CASRGPGTSTDTQYF. The CDR3 nucleotides are TGCGCCAGCAGAGGGCCAGGAACTAGCACAGATACGCAGTATTTT.

The V call is TRBV11-2, the J call TRBJ2-6, with TRBD1 as a possible D gene (6 bases). V lost 5 bases and J 0 bases, leaving 20 bases between the germline ends. Germline CDR1 and CDR2: SGHAT and FQNNGV. This CDR3 comprises 19 residues. The DNA for the CDR3 is TGTGCCAGCAGCGGGCGGAACGGCAGGGGTACCTCTGGGGCCAACGTCCTGACTTTC. This translates into CASSGRNGRGTSGANVLTF.

The chain joins TRBV21-1 to TRBJ2-7; the table's D call TRBD1 went unverified against the DNA. TRBV21-1 is a pseudogene locus. The length of the CDR3 is 15 residues. CDR3 loop: CASSLSWQGVCEQYV. As DNA, the CDR3 is TGTGCCAGCAGCCTATCATGGCAGGGGGTTTGCGAGCAGTACGTC.

This clonotype was picked up many times. J is TRBJ2-3 and V is TRBV20-1; 7 positions agree with TRBD2. Germline trimming cut 5 bases from V and 5 bases from J; bases unmatched to any gene: 16. Per germline, CDR1 DFQATT and CDR2 SNEGSKA (reference sequence). CDR3 size: 16 residues. The DNA of the CDR3 is TGCAGTGCTGGGGATGGATTTGCGGGGGTGGGAGATACGCAGTATTTT. Encoded protein: CSAGDGFAGVGDTQYF.

The J gene is TRBJ1-6, the V gene TRBV4-1; D is perhaps TRBD1 (5 bases). Germline V gene lookup returns CDR1 MGHRA and CDR2 YSYEKL. Trimming took 0 bases from V and 0 from J, leaving 24 bases between them. The CDR3 extends over 22 amino acids. CDR3 sequence reads: CASSQDPWASFGGSSYNSPLHF. CDR3 DNA: TGCGCCAGCAGCCAAGACCCCTGGGCGAGTTTTGGGGGAAGCTCCTATAATTCACCCCTCCACTTT.

This clonotype was counted a few times. The chain links TRBV7-8 to TRBJ2-3; D remains ambiguous. This CDR3 region has 15 residues. Trimming stripped 1 base from V and 0 bases from J, with 8 bases between. CDR1 is SGHVS, CDR2 FQNEAQ, per germline. In nucleotides, the CDR3 is TGTGCCAGCAGCTTAGTAGAGACTAGCACAGATACGCAGTATTTT. Its protein product is CASSLVETSTDTQYF.

This clonotype is a singleton in its sample. The chain is built from TRBV2 and TRBJ2-5; no clear D. CDR3 size: 11 residues. Germline V gene sequence: CDR1 SNHLY, CDR2 FYNNEI. The V end was cut by 10 bases, the J end by 5 bases, with 11 bases between. CDR3 in amino acids: CAIRLEETQYF. As DNA, the CDR3 is TGTGCCATCAGGTTAGAGGAGACCCAGTACTTC.

This clonotype was recorded many times. This chain uses TRBV3-1 with TRBJ2-3, with D perhaps being TRBD1 or TRBD2 (6 bases each). This CDR3 is 15 amino acids long. The V and J ends lost 4 bases and 6 bases respectively, with 17 bases between them. Germline V CDR1 and CDR2: LGHDT, YNNKEL (reference sequence). This CDR3 reads CASSPGAIGSDTQYF. CDR3 nucleotides: TGTGCCAGCAGCCCGGGGGCCATCGGAAGTGATACGCAGTATTTT.

The chain employs TRBV28 and TRBJ2-1; possible D gene TRBD2, 6 bases. V was pared by 6 bases and J by 7 bases, with 13 bases between. The CDR3 consists of 13 residues. Germline lookup yields CDR1 MDHEN and CDR2 SYDVKM. The CDR3 coding sequence is TGTGCCAGCAGACTAGGGACTCCGAATGAGCAGTTCTTC. Protein: CASRLGTPNEQFF.

This clonotype occurred many times. The J gene is TRBJ2-3, the V gene TRBV7-3; D perhaps matches TRBD1 (6 bases). This CDR3 is 14 amino acids long. Germline V gene lookup returns CDR1 SGHTA and CDR2 FQGTGA. Trimming removed 3 bases at V and 2 bases at J, with 9 bases between. The CDR3, as DNA: TGTGCCAGCAGCTTCCAGGGACACACAGATACGCAGTATTTT. Its protein is CASSFQGHTDTQYF.